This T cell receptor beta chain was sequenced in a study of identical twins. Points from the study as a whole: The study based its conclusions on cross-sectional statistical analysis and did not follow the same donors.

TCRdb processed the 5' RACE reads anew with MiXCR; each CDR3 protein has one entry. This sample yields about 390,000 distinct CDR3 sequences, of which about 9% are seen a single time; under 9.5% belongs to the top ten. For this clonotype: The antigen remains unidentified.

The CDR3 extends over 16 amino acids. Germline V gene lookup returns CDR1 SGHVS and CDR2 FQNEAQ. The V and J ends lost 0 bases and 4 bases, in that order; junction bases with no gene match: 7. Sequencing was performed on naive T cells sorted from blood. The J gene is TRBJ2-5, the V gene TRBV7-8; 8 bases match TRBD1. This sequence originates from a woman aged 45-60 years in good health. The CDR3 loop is CASSLAGRGLGETQYF. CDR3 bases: TGTGCCAGCAGCTTAGCGGGCAGGGGGCTTGGAGAGACCCAGTACTTC.